The 32 T cell receptor beta chains presented below share a single source sample, sequenced in a study of blood T cell repertoires in COVID-19. Profiled with immunoSEQ multiplex PCR; TCRdb holds only in-frame clones, not every one. The sample includes some 83,000 clones, over 80% of them seen just once. The sample taken for sequencing was peripheral blood. These receptors came from a man aged 55 to 69 with active or convalescent COVID-19.

The chain is built from TRBV12-3 or TRBV12-4 and TRBJ2-7; no clear D gene. This CDR3 region has 11 residues. The germline V and J ends were trimmed by 4 bases and 5 bases, with 6 bases remaining between them. Here the CDR3 reads CASSSYDEQYF. CDR3 DNA: TGTGCCAGCAGTTCGTATGACGAGCAGTACTTC.

The chain combines TRBV25-1 with TRBJ2-3; TRBD2 is a possible D gene (6 bases). Trimming pared 0 bases from V and 3 bases from J, leaving 13 bases between. The CDR3 has 16 residues. Germline V gene sequence: CDR1 MGHDK, CDR2 SYGVNS. The chain's CDR3 is CASSEYSARGTDTQYF. For the CDR3, the DNA is TGTGCCAGCAGTGAATACTCGGCGCGGGGTACAGATACGCAGTATTTT.

CDR3 region: CASSPGTSGGETQYF. CDR3 in DNA: TGTGCCAGCAGCCCCGGGACGAGCGGGGGAGAGACCCAGTACTTC. The chain links TRBV7-3 to TRBJ2-5; 8 bases line up with TRBD2. CDR1 is SGHTA and CDR2 is FQGTGA in the germline V gene. The V gene end was trimmed by 5 bases and the J gene end by 4 bases; junction bases not matched to a gene: 9. The CDR3 runs to 15 residues.

V is TRBV6-6 and J is TRBJ1-2; the D gene is possibly TRBD1 (6 bases). Germline CDR1 and CDR2: MNHNY and SVGAGI (reference sequence). The CDR3 extends over 14 amino acids. V was shortened by 4 bases and J by 4 bases, with 13 bases between the two germline ends. CDR3 region: CASSLQGPSYGYTF. CDR3 sequence (DNA): TGTGCCAGCAGTTTACAGGGCCCTAGCTATGGCTACACCTTC.

The chain recombines TRBV7-8 with TRBJ1-5; D is undetermined. The V and J ends lost 2 bases and 0 bases respectively, with 8 bases between them. Germline V gene sequence: CDR1 SGHVS, CDR2 FQNEAQ. The CDR3 runs 15 residues. In DNA form, the CDR3 reads TGTGCCAGCAGCTTAAGTACAGTTAGCAATCAGCCCCAGCATTTT. Translating gives CASSLSTVSNQPQHF.

This sequence joins TRBV3-1 (or the pseudogene TRBV3-2) and TRBJ2-3; D not certain. Trimming cost V 0 bases and J 3 bases, with 7 bases left between them. The germline V gene has CDR1 LGHDT and CDR2 YNNKEL (reference sequence). CDR3 size: 14 residues. The CDR3 is CASSQDGLTDTQYF. The CDR3 DNA reads as TGTGCCAGCAGCCAAGATGGCTTGACAGATACGCAGTATTTT.

This chain uses TRBV7-9 with TRBJ1-1, with unresolved D. There are 15 residues in the CDR3. Germline CDR1 reads SEHNR; CDR2 reads FQNEAQ (reference sequence). Trimming pared 6 bases from V and 0 bases from J, leaving 14 bases between. The CDR3 coding sequence is TGTGCCAGCAGTTCCACTTCCCCAATGAACACTGAAGCTTTCTTT. Residues: CASSSTSPMNTEAFF.

The CDR3 spells CASSGQVNTEAFF. The CDR3 DNA sequence: TGTGCCAGCTCGGGACAGGTGAACACTGAAGCTTTCTTT. The rearrangement joins TRBV18 to TRBJ1-1, with 8 bases that match TRBD1. The junction had 0 bases not matched to a gene; V was cut back by 6 bases and J by 0 bases. The CDR3 has 13 amino acids. CDR1 is KGHSH, CDR2 LQKENI, per germline.

V usage is TRBV6-4 and J usage is TRBJ1-5; no reliable D call. V was cut by 6 bases and J by 7 bases, with 16 bases left in between. Germline V CDR1 and CDR2: MRHNA, SNTAGT. The CDR3 has 14 amino acids. CDR3 in amino acids: CASSPGEGRQPQHF. The CDR3 DNA reads TGTGCCAGCAGCCCTGGGGAAGGGAGGCAGCCCCAGCATTTT.

The chain joins TRBV13 to TRBJ1-1; 8 bases fit TRBD1. J lost 8 bases, V lost 4 bases, and 9 bases had no gene match. Germline values: CDR1 PRHDT, CDR2 FYEKMQ (reference sequence). The CDR3 loop spans 14 amino acids. CDR3 protein: CASSYPGQATEAFF. The CDR3 nucleotides read TGTGCCAGCAGCTATCCGGGACAGGCGACCGAAGCTTTCTTT. The entire variable domain, with the rest obtained from reference TRBV13 and TRBJ1-1, is as follows: AAGVIQSPRHLIKEKRETATLKCYPIPRHDTVYWYQQGPGQDPQFLISFYEKMQSDKGSIPDRFSAQQFSDYHSELNMSSLELGDSALYFCASSYPGQATEAFFGQGTRLTVV.

This chain links TRBV4-1 with TRBJ1-4; D unresolved. CDR3 length: 12 residues. Trimming left V 1 base short and J 5 bases short, with 2 bases between. The germline CDR1 and CDR2 sequences are MGHRA and YSYEKL. The CDR3 sequence: CASSQANEKLFF. In DNA form, the CDR3 reads TGCGCCAGCAGCCAAGCAAATGAAAAACTGTTTTTT.

This rearrangement joins TRBV27 to TRBJ2-2; a weak D match, TRBD1 (6 bases). Looked up from germline, CDR1 is MNHEY and CDR2 is SMNVEV (reference sequence). The CDR3 has 14 residues. V was trimmed by 6 bases and J by 6 bases, leaving 14 bases between them. The CDR3 region is CASRGAGRAGELFF. In DNA, the CDR3 is TGTGCCAGCAGGGGGGCAGGGCGGGCCGGGGAGCTGTTTTTT.

The genes are TRBV2 and TRBJ2-1; D possibly corresponds to TRBD1 (6 bases). Germline V CDR1 and CDR2: SNHLY, FYNNEI. The V end lost 7 bases, the J end lost 4 bases, and 20 bases lay between the germline ends. The CDR3 length is 16 residues. Here the CDR3 DNA reads TGTGCCAGCATCCCTATGGGGACACTGACTTACAATGAGCAGTTCTTC. Its protein product is CASIPMGTLTYNEQFF. The full variable domain, its missing parts supplied by reference TRBV2 and TRBJ2-1, is EPEVTQTPSHQVTQMGQEVILRCVPISNHLYFYWYRQILGQKVEFLVSFYNNEISEKSEIFDDQFSVERPDGSNFTLKIRSTKLEDSAMYFCASIPMGTLTYNEQFFGPGTRLTVL.

The V gene is TRBV6-5, the J gene TRBJ1-5, with D unclear. The V end lost 4 bases, the J end lost 3 bases, and 10 bases lay between the germline ends. Germline values: CDR1 MNHEY, CDR2 SVGAGI. CDR3 size: 14 residues. The CDR3 region has the DNA TGTGCCAGCAGTTCTCGACAAAACAATCAGCCCCAGCATTTT. Its translation is CASSSRQNNQPQHF.

This clone was observed once. V is TRBV7-2 and J is TRBJ1-2, with 8 bases matching TRBD1. The germline V gene encodes CDR1 SGHTA and CDR2 FQGNSA. This CDR3 is built from 14 residues. The junction had 5 bases not matched to a gene; V was cut back by 0 bases and J by 8 bases. CDR3 region: CASSLAQGASGYTF. CDR3 DNA sequence: TGTGCCAGCAGCTTAGCCCAGGGGGCTTCGGGCTACACCTTC.

The CDR3 DNA follows: TGTGCCAGTAGTGCCCAGGGGGCAGGGACTGAAGCTTTCTTT. Residues: CASSAQGAGTEAFF. V is TRBV19 and J is TRBJ1-1; TRBD1 matches 8 bases. CDR3 length equals 14 residues. Germline assignment: CDR1 LNHDA and CDR2 SQIVND (reference sequence). V lost 5 bases to trimming and J lost 5 bases; unmatched junction nucleotides: 7.

In this sample, this clone turned up a few times. J is TRBJ1-5 and V is TRBV5-8; no reliable D call. The CDR3 sequence is 17 residues long. Germline CDR1 SGHTS, CDR2 YDEGEE. The V gene lost 1 base and the J gene lost 0 bases, with 14 bases spanning the gap. The DNA of the CDR3 is TGTGCCAGCAGCTTGAGGCCAGGACTTTATAGCAATCAGCCCCAGCATTTT. Translated: CASSLRPGLYSNQPQHF.

The V and J genes are TRBV6-6 and TRBJ1-2; TRBD1 agrees at 8 bases. CDR3 length: 14 amino acids. Germline CDR1 and CDR2: MNHNY and SVGAGI (reference sequence). After removal of 5 bases from V and 3 bases from J, the junction contained 5 bases not matched to a gene. This CDR3 is CASSQTGGDYGYTF. CDR3 nucleotides: TGTGCCAGCAGTCAAACAGGGGGTGACTATGGCTACACCTTC.

This chain connects TRBV30 to TRBJ2-5; weak D call: TRBD2 (6 bases). This CDR3 region has 16 residues. Germline-derived CDR1 and CDR2 are GTSNPN and SVGIG (reference sequence). With 0 bases removed from V and 5 bases from J, the gap between germline ends came to 19 bases. The CDR3 coding sequence is TGTGCCTGGAGTGTTGCGCGGGGACCAAGGAGGGAGACCCAGTACTTC. Translated, it gives CAWSVARGPRRETQYF.

This clone was found a few times. J is TRBJ1-1 and V is TRBV29-1; the D gene is possibly TRBD1 (6 bases). V gave up 7 bases and J gave up 0 bases, with 12 bases separating them. This CDR3 spans 13 amino acids. CDR1 is SQVTM, CDR2 ANQGSEA, per germline. DNA of the CDR3: TGCAGCGCTCGGCAGGGGTTGAACACTGAAGCTTTCTTT. The encoded protein is CSARQGLNTEAFF.

This clone was detected only a few times. The rearrangement uses TRBV6-5 and TRBJ1-2, with D perhaps matching TRBD1 (6 bases). The germline CDR1 and CDR2 sequences are MNHEY and SVGAGI. V was trimmed by 10 bases and J by 3 bases, leaving 15 bases between them. This CDR3 spans 13 amino acids. CDR3 sequence: CATQGYVDYGYTF. In DNA form, the CDR3 reads TGTGCCACCCAGGGGTACGTCGACTATGGCTACACCTTC.

For this clone: No DNA is shown, since the ends of the CDR3 on it are uncertain; the CDR3 is the one TCRdb lists. The J gene is TRBJ2-1, the V gene TRBV11-2; the table's TRBD1 call for D was not verified on the DNA. Germline loops: CDR1 SGHAT, CDR2 FQNNGV. Both ends counted, the CDR3 spans 11 residues. The CDR3 reads CASSVGTGAFF.

V is TRBV18 and J is TRBJ1-2, with D perhaps TRBD1 (5 bases). The CDR3 runs 15 residues. V was shortened by 3 bases and J by 3 bases, with 14 bases between the two germline ends. From germline, CDR1 is KGHSH and CDR2 LQKENI. The CDR3 protein is CASSPAGGGDYGYTF. Written as DNA, the CDR3 is TGTGCCAGCTCACCCGCAGGCGGGGGGGACTATGGCTACACCTTC.

The V gene is TRBV21-1, the J gene TRBJ2-5; the table assigns TRBD1, which was not confirmed against the DNA. TRBV21-1 is noted as a pseudogene. CDR3 length: 14 residues. Written as DNA, the CDR3 is TGTGCCAGCAGCAAGGGGCGGTACGGGGAGACCCAGTACTTC. Translation gives CASSKGRYGETQYF.

The chain joins TRBV3-1 (or the pseudogene TRBV3-2) to TRBJ1-4, with TRBD1 as a possible D gene (5 bases). V shed 4 bases and J shed 2 bases, with 14 bases lying between them. From germline, CDR1 is LGHDT and CDR2 YNNKEL (reference sequence). CDR3 size: 16 residues. DNA of the CDR3: TGTGCCAGCAGCCCAGGACACGGGAGCACTAATGAAAAACTGTTTTTT. This gives the protein CASSPGHGSTNEKLFF.

CDR3 sequence reads: CASSRQVATEPQHF. CDR3 coding DNA: TGTGCCAGCAGCCGACAGGTGGCTACGGAGCCCCAGCATTTT. The genes are TRBV5-8 and TRBJ1-5, with D perhaps matching TRBD1 (6 bases). Germline CDR1 reads SGHTS; CDR2 reads YDEGEE. With 4 bases removed from V and 8 bases from J, the gap between germline ends came to 16 bases. CDR3 length equals 14 residues.

This clone has only a few counts. This chain links TRBV19 with TRBJ1-2; 10 positions match TRBD1. The germline CDR1 and CDR2 sequences are LNHDA and SQIVND (reference sequence). The CDR3 contains 17 residues. V shed 4 bases, J shed 0 bases, and the junction held 8 bases outside the gene matches. In nucleotides, the CDR3 is TGTGCCAGTAGTAGACAGGGGGCTGCCGGTACTAACTATGGCTACACCTTC. It translates to CASSRQGAAGTNYGYTF.

The V call is TRBV19, the J call TRBJ1-4; 11 nucleotides match TRBD1. The CDR3 runs to 14 residues. V shed 7 bases, J shed 7 bases, and the junction held 5 bases outside the gene matches. Germline V lookup: CDR1 LNHDA, CDR2 SQIVND (reference sequence). DNA of the CDR3: TGTGCCAGTAAGGTGGACAGGGGGCGTGAAAAACTGTTTTTT. This encodes CASKVDRGREKLFF.

This chain joins TRBV18 and TRBJ2-7, with TRBD1 as a possible D gene (6 bases). Trimming removed 3 bases from V and 2 bases from J, with 20 bases in between. This CDR3 spans 17 amino acids. Germline lookup yields CDR1 KGHSH and CDR2 LQKENI. The CDR3 spells CASSPGQGSFKPYEQYF. The CDR3 nucleotides are TGTGCCAGCTCACCGGGTCAGGGGTCCTTTAAACCCTACGAGCAGTACTTC.

The chain couples TRBV12-3 or TRBV12-4 to TRBJ2-2; 8 nucleotides align to TRBD1. The CDR3 contains 13 residues. J gave up 5 bases and V 7 bases, and 3 bases lay outside the gene matches. The chain's CDR3 is CASITGGTGELFF. CDR3 in DNA: TGTGCCAGCATTACAGGGGGGACCGGGGAGCTGTTTTTT.

This chain connects TRBV2 to TRBJ2-6; tentatively, D is TRBD1 (6 bases). The V end lost 5 bases, the J end lost 3 bases, and 14 bases lay between the germline ends. This CDR3 has 16 amino acids. CDR1 is SNHLY, CDR2 FYNNEI, per germline. CDR3 sequence (DNA): TGTGCCAGCAGTTTCAGGGGCCCTCTTGGGGCCAACGTCCTGACTTTC. Amino acid sequence: CASSFRGPLGANVLTF. Full variable domain (missing parts from reference TRBV2 and TRBJ2-6): EPEVTQTPSHQVTQMGQEVILRCVPISNHLYFYWYRQILGQKVEFLVSFYNNEISEKSEIFDDQFSVERPDGSNFTLKIRSTKLEDSAMYFCASSFRGPLGANVLTFGAGSRLTVL.

This clone was recorded a few times. The chain employs TRBV7-9 and TRBJ1-2, with 7 positions matching TRBD1. CDR1 is SEHNR, CDR2 FQNEAQ, per germline (reference sequence). The CDR3 sequence is 16 residues long. With V trimmed by 5 bases and J by 0 bases, 9 bases remained unmatched. CDR3 loop: CASSPRGQDPNYGYTF. The CDR3 DNA follows: TGTGCCAGCAGCCCCCGCGGACAGGATCCTAACTATGGCTACACCTTC.